Given below is one T cell receptor beta chain in context. Only in-frame clones appear in the TCRdb table, and some are missing; sequencing was by immunoSEQ multiplex PCR. The table has around 50,000 clones, 80% to 95% seen once. The sample is drawn from a study of T cell changes during pregnancy in multiple sclerosis. This specimen was CD4+ T cells from peripheral blood mononuclear cells, taken in the third trimester of pregnancy. The TCR comes from a female donor with multiple sclerosis, enrolled in a pregnancy study.

The DNA for the CDR3 is TGTGCCAGCAGTGAAGCGGCTTTTAACTATGGCTACACCTTC. Translated, it gives CASSEAAFNYGYTF. The J gene is TRBJ1-2, the V gene TRBV6-1, with unresolved D. The germline gives CDR1 MNHNS, CDR2 SASEGT. Trimming removed 0 bases from V and 1 base from J, with 6 bases in between. This CDR3 is built from 14 residues.